The 15 T cell receptor beta chains in this list originate from one sample, sequenced in a study of spatial heterogeneity in lung cancer. The sample's time point: blood at routine non-recurrence follow-up after resection. MiXCR, run by TCRdb on the 5' RACE reads, gives a single entry per CDR3 protein. Among around 10,000 distinct CDR3 sequences listed, about a fifth were seen once. Here the sequenced sample was PBMCs, taken at follow-up. These receptors originate from a male donor with early-stage non-small cell lung cancer.

This clonotype has at least ten counts. This chain joins TRBV5-4 and TRBJ1-2; D unresolved. The V end lost 0 bases, the J end lost 6 bases, and 9 bases lay between the germline ends. From germline, CDR1 is SGHNT and CDR2 YYREEE (reference sequence). CDR3 size: 13 residues. The CDR3 coding sequence is TGTGCCAGCAGCTTGGTGGCAGCCGATGGCTACACCTTC. As protein: CASSLVAADGYTF. The entire variable domain, with the rest obtained from reference TRBV5-4 and TRBJ1-2, is as follows: ETGVTQSPTHLIKTRGQQVTLRCSSQSGHNTVSWYQQALGQGPQFIFQYYREEENGRGNFPPRFSGLQFPNYSSELNVNALELDDSALYLCASSLVAADGYTFGSGTRLTVV.

The table lists this clonotype with many counts. The chain has TRBV20-1 and TRBJ2-5, with 10 bases fitting TRBD2. The CDR3 is made up of 15 amino acids. J was trimmed by 1 base and V by 3 bases; bases with no gene match: 5. Germline V gene lookup returns CDR1 DFQATT and CDR2 SNEGSKA (reference sequence). The CDR3 nucleotides are TGCAGTGCTAGGAGCTCTAGCGGGAGCCAAGAGACCCAGTACTTC. This translates into CSARSSSGSQETQYF.

V usage is TRBV7-2 and J usage is TRBJ2-5, with TRBD2 identical over 9 bases. Trimming removed 1 base from V and 1 base from J; junction bases left unmatched: 1. Germline CDR1 is SGHTA and CDR2 is FQGNSA. The CDR3 is made up of 15 amino acids. CDR3 coding DNA: TGTGCCAGCAGCTTAGAAGCGGGGGGCCAAGAGACCCAGTACTTC. It codes for CASSLEAGGQETQYF.

At least ten counts were recorded for this clonotype. The rearrangement uses TRBV28 and TRBJ1-1, with D unclear. CDR3 length: 12 amino acids. CDR1 and CDR2 (germline): MDHEN, SYDVKM. V shed 6 bases and J shed 8 bases, with 13 bases lying between them. The CDR3 region has the DNA TGTGCCAGCAGCCCCACGGGGAGAGAAGCTTTCTTT. It yields the protein CASSPTGREAFF.

V gene TRBV24-1 combines with J gene TRBJ2-7; D possibly uses TRBD1 or TRBD2 (5 bases each). In germline, CDR1 is KGHDR, CDR2 SFDVKD. V lost 3 bases, J lost 2 bases, and 13 bases lay in between. The CDR3 consists of 15 residues. This chain's CDR3 is CATSDPRGAPYEQYF. The DNA for the CDR3 is TGTGCCACCAGTGATCCGCGAGGGGCCCCCTACGAGCAGTACTTC.

Remarks on this clonotype: A read error may be the cause here, since a much bigger clone is one base away. The gene calls are TRBV20-1 and TRBJ2-1; D is possibly TRBD1 (6 bases). Germline values: CDR1 DFQATT, CDR2 SNEGSKA (reference sequence). CDR3 length: 13 amino acids. CDR3 residues: CGANREQFHEQFF. DNA for the CDR3: TGCGGTGCTAACAGGGAACAGTTCCATGAGCAGTTCTTC.

This clonotype has ten or more counts. The rearrangement joins TRBV28 to TRBJ1-5; 8 bases align to TRBD1. J was trimmed by 7 bases and V by 6 bases; bases with no gene match: 8. This CDR3 is built from 14 residues. The germline gives CDR1 MDHEN, CDR2 SYDVKM. The CDR3 nucleotides read TGTGCCAGCAGCCTGACAGGGGAGTGGCAGCCCCAGCATTTT. It encodes CASSLTGEWQPQHF.

This clonotype occurred many times. The chain is built from TRBV6-5 and TRBJ2-2, with D perhaps matching TRBD1 (6 bases). CDR1 and CDR2 (germline): MNHEY, SVGAGI. CDR3 length equals 18 residues. The V gene lost 2 bases and the J gene lost 2 bases, with 18 bases spanning the gap. In nucleotides, the CDR3 is TGTGCCAGCAGTTACACCTTTATTGACAGGCAAAACACCGGGGAGCTGTTTTTT. This codes for CASSYTFIDRQNTGELFF.

This clonotype was counted at least ten times. V usage is TRBV28 and J usage is TRBJ1-2; D gene unclear. The CDR3 contains 12 residues. Trimming removed 5 bases at V and 4 bases at J, with 8 bases between. Germline V lookup: CDR1 MDHEN, CDR2 SYDVKM. CDR3 nucleotide sequence: TGTGCCAGCAGTGGAGGGTTCTATGGCTACACCTTC. It translates to CASSGGFYGYTF.

This clonotype has only a few counts. CDR3 nucleotide sequence: TGCAGTGCCCAGGATCCGACCGGGGCCCTCAACGTCCTGACTTTC. The encoded protein is CSAQDPTGALNVLTF. The rearrangement uses TRBV20-1 and TRBJ2-6; D could derive from TRBD1 or TRBD2 (5 bases each). Germline V gene data show CDR1 as DFQATT and CDR2 as SNEGSKA (reference sequence). V was pared by 6 bases and J by 9 bases, with 21 bases between. This CDR3 is 15 amino acids long.

This clonotype was counted between two and nine times. The gene calls are TRBV7-9 and TRBJ2-3, with 8 bases aligning to TRBD1. The V segment lost 5 bases and the J segment 1 base; nucleotides outside the gene matches: 5. The CDR3 runs to 15 residues. The germline gives CDR1 SEHNR, CDR2 FQNEAQ (reference sequence). CDR3 nucleotide sequence: TGTGCCAGCAGCCCCGCGACAGGGGGCACAGATACGCAGTATTTT. It specifies CASSPATGGTDTQYF.

This clonotype was recorded at least ten times. This chain links TRBV12-3 or TRBV12-4 with TRBJ2-2; perhaps TRBD2 as D (7 bases). The CDR3 length is 20 residues. Trimming removed 7 bases at V and 4 bases at J, with 31 bases between. CDR3 in amino acids: CASNSRSTFLGGRSTGELFF. CDR3 nucleotides: TGTGCCAGCAACTCGCGGTCCACTTTTCTCGGGGGGCGGAGCACCGGGGAGCTGTTTTTT.

This clonotype was seen more than once but under ten times. The chain employs TRBV28 and TRBJ2-7; D is possibly TRBD2 (5 bases). Deletions cut 3 bases from V and 4 bases from J, with 22 bases between. CDR1 is MDHEN and CDR2 is SYDVKM in the germline V gene. The CDR3 spans 17 residues. CDR3 amino acids: CASSLTTGLLLRYEQYF. CDR3 bases: TGTGCCAGCAGTTTGACGACGGGGTTATTACTTCGATACGAGCAGTACTTC.

This clonotype was detected ten times or more. This chain uses TRBV28 with TRBJ2-7; 9 bases are a match to TRBD1. The CDR3 covers 14 residues. V lost 7 bases, J lost 4 bases, and 8 bases stayed unmatched. Germline V lookup: CDR1 MDHEN, CDR2 SYDVKM. CDR3 region: CASTPQGALYEQYF. CDR3 sequence (DNA): TGTGCCAGCACCCCACAGGGGGCCCTTTACGAGCAGTACTTC.

This clonotype was recorded many times. V gene TRBV7-9 combines with J gene TRBJ2-1; 11 bases align to TRBD2. This CDR3 comprises 16 residues. The germline gives CDR1 SEHNR, CDR2 FQNEAQ (reference sequence). Losses at the gene ends were 10 bases for V and 7 bases for J; bases not matched to a gene: 15. The CDR3 DNA reads as TGTGCCACAGCCCCGGGAGGTGCTAGCGGGGGGAATGAGCAGTTCTTC. Encoded protein: CATAPGGASGGNEQFF.